Here is one TCR beta chain with its context. The entry originates in a study of OX40 agonist ivuxolimab in advanced cancers. Germline V gives CDR1 SGDLS, CDR2 YYNGEE. The CDR3 consists of 13 residues. Trimming removed 0 bases at V and 10 bases at J, with 11 bases between. Clones were sequenced by immunoSEQ multiplex PCR, and TCRdb holds only the in-frame ones, with some missing. Here the sample spans approximately 70,000 clones, about 83% being singletons. V and J are TRBV9 and TRBJ2-1; no firm D call. Sequences were derived from CD4+ or CD8+ T cells sorted from blood, sampled in a trial of the OX40 agonist ivuxolimab. This TCR derives from an adult with an advanced solid tumor such as melanoma, head and neck, liver or kidney cancer. CDR3 region: CASSVARSGEQFF. CDR3 coding DNA: TGTGCCAGCAGCGTAGCTCGAAGTGGGGAGCAGTTCTTC.